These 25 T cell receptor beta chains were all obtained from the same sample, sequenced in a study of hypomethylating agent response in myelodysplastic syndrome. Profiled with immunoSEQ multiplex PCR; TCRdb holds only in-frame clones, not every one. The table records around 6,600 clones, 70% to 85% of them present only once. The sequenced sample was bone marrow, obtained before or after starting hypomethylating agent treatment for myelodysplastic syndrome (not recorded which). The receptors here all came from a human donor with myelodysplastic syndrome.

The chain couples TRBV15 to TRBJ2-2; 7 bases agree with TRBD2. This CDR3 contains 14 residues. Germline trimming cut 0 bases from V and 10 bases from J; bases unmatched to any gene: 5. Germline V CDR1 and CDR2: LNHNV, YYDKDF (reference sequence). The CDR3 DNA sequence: TGTGCCACCAGCAGAGATCGGGGGAGGGCGGAGCTGTTTTTT. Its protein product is CATSRDRGRAELFF.

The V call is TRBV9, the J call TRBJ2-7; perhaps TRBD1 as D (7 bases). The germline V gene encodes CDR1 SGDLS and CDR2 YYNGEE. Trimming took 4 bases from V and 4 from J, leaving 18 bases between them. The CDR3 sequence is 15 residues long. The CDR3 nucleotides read TGTGCCAGCAGCTTCCAGGCGGGACAGCAATACGAGCAGTACTTC. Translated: CASSFQAGQQYEQYF. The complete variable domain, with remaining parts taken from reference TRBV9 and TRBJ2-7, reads DSGVTQTPKHLITATGQRVTLRCSPRSGDLSVYWYQQSLDQGLQFLIQYYNGEERAKGNILERFSAQQFPDLHSELNLSSLELGDSALYFCASSFQAGQQYEQYFGPGTRLTVT.

The CDR3 reads CAWSLWVNEQFF. CDR3 bases: TGTGCCTGGAGTCTTTGGGTCAATGAGCAGTTCTTC. This rearrangement joins TRBV30 to TRBJ2-1; D is undetermined. In germline, CDR1 is GTSNPN, CDR2 SVGIG (reference sequence). The CDR3 consists of 12 residues. V was shortened by 2 bases and J by 6 bases, with 8 bases between the two germline ends. Combining the CDR3 with reference TRBV30 and TRBJ2-1 gives the whole variable domain SQTIHQWPATLVQPVGSPLSLECTVEGTSNPNLYWYRQAAGRGLQLLFYSVGIGQISSEVPQNLSASRPQDRQFILSSKKLLLSDSGFYLCAWSLWVNEQFFGPGTRLTVL.

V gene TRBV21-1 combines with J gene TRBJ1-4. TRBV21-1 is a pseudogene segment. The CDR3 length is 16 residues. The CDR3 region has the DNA TGTGCCAGCGGATCAATTATCGGGACTCAAGGTGAAAAACTGTTTTTT. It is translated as CASGSIIGTQGEKLFF.

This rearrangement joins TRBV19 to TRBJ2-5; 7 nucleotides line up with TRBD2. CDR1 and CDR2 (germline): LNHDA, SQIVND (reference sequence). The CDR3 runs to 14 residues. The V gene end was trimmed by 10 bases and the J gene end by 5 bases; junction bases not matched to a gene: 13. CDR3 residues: CATGGSGGRETQYF. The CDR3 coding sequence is TGTGCCACGGGGGGTAGCGGTGGACGGGAGACCCAGTACTTC.

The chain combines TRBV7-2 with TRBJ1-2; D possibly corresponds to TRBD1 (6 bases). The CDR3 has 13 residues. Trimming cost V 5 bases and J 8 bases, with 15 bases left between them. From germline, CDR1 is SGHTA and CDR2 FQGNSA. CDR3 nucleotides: TGTGCCAGCAGCCTCGACAGGATAGAGGGCTACACCTTC. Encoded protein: CASSLDRIEGYTF. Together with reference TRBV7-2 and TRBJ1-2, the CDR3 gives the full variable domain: GAGVSQSPSNKVTEKGKDVELRCDPISGHTALYWYRQSLGQGLEFLIYFQGNSAPDKSGLPSDRFSAERTGGSVSTLTIQRTQQEDSAVYLCASSLDRIEGYTFGSGTRLTVV.

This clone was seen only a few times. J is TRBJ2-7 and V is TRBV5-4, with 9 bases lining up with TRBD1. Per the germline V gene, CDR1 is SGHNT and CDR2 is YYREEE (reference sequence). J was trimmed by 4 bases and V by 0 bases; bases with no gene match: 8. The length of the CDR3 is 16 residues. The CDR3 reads CASSLDADRGGYEQYF. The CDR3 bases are TGTGCCAGCAGCTTGGATGCCGACAGGGGGGGGTACGAGCAGTACTTC.

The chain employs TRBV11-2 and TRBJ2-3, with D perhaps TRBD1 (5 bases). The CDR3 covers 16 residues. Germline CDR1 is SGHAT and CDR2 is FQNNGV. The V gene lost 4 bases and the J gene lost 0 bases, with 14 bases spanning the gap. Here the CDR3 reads CASSSSTALSTDTQYF. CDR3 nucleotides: TGTGCCAGCAGCTCCTCGACAGCCCTCAGCACAGATACGCAGTATTTT.

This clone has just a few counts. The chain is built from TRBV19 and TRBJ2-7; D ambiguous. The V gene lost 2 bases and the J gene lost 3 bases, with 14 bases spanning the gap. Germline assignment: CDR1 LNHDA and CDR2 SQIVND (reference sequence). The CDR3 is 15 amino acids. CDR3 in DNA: TGTGCCAGTAGTATAACTACCGCCGGGCACTACGAGCAGTACTTC. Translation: CASSITTAGHYEQYF.

The DNA of the CDR3 is TGCAGTGCTGGTGTAGAGCAGTTCTTC. Amino acids: CSAGVEQFF. This chain uses TRBV20-1 with TRBJ2-1; the D is unclear. V was pared by 5 bases and J by 10 bases, with 6 bases between. Per the germline V gene, CDR1 is DFQATT and CDR2 is SNEGSKA (reference sequence). CDR3 length: 9 amino acids.

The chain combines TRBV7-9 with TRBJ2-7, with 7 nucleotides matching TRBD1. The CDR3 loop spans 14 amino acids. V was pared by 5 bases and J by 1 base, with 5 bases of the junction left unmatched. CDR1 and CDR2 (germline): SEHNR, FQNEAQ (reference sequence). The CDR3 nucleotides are TGTGCCAGCAGCCGGACAGGTGATTCCTACGAGCAGTACTTC. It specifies CASSRTGDSYEQYF.

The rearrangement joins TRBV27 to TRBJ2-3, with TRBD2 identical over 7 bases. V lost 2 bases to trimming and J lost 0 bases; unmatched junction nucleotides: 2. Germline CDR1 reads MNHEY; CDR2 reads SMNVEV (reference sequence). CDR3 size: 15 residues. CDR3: CASSLRLASTDTQYF. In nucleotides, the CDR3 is TGTGCCAGCAGTTTACGACTAGCTAGCACAGATACGCAGTATTTT.

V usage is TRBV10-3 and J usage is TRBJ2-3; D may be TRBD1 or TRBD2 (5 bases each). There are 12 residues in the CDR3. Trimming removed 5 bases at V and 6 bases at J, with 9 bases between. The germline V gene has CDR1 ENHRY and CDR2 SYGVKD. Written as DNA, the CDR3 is TGTGCCATCAGTTGGGGGTTGGATACGCAGTATTTT. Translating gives CAISWGLDTQYF.

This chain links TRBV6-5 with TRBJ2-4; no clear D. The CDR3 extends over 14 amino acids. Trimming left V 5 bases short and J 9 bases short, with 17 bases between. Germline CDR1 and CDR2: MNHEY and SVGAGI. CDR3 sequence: CASSTPAGLGIQYF. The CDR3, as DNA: TGTGCCAGCAGTACCCCTGCAGGCTTAGGCATTCAGTACTTC.

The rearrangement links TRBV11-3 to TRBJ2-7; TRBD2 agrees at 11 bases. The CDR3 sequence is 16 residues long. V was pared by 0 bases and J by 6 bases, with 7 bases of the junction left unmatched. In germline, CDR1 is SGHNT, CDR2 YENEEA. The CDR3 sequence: CASSLDLNLAGGEQYF. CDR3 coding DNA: TGTGCCAGCAGCTTAGATTTGAACCTAGCGGGAGGCGAGCAGTACTTC.

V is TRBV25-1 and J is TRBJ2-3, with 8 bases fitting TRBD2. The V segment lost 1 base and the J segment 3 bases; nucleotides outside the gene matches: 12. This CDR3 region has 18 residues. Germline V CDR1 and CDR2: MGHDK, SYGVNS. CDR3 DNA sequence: TGTGCCAGCAGTGAATCTAGGGACTTCGGGGGGGTGACAGATACGCAGTATTTT. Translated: CASSESRDFGGVTDTQYF. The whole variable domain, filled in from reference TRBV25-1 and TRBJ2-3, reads EADIYQTPRYLVIGTGKKITLECSQTMGHDKMYWYQQDPGMELHLIHYSYGVNSTEKGDLSSESTVSRIRTEHFPLTLESARPSHTSQYLCASSESRDFGGVTDTQYFGPGTRLTVL.

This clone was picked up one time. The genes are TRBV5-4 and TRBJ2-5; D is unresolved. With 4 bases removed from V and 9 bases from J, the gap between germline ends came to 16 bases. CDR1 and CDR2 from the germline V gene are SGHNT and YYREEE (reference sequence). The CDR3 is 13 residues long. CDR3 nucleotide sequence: TGTGCCAGCAGCAAGGGTGGAGTTGAGGCCCAGTACTTC. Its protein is CASSKGGVEAQYF.

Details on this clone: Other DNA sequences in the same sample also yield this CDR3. The CDR3 DNA sequence: TGTGCCAGCAGTCTAGACCAGGGATGGAAGACCCAGTACTTC. This sequence encodes CASSLDQGWKTQYF. The gene calls are TRBV5-4 and TRBJ2-5; a possible D gene is TRBD1 (5 bases). V was trimmed by 5 bases and J by 6 bases, leaving 17 bases between them. The CDR3 sequence is 14 residues long. CDR1 is SGHNT, CDR2 YYREEE, per germline (reference sequence).

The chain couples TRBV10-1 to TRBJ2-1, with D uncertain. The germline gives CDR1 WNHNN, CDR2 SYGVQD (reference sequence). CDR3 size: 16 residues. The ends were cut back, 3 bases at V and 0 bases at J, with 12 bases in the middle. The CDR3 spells CASSERDLSSYNEQFF. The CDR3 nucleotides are TGCGCCAGCAGTGAACGAGACCTAAGCTCCTACAATGAGCAGTTCTTC.

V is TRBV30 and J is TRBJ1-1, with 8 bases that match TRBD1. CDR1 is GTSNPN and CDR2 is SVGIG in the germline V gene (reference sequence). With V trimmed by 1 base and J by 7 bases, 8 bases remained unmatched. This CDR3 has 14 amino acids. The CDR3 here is CAWSGQGFKFEAFF. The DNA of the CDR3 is TGTGCCTGGAGTGGACAGGGGTTTAAGTTTGAAGCTTTCTTT.

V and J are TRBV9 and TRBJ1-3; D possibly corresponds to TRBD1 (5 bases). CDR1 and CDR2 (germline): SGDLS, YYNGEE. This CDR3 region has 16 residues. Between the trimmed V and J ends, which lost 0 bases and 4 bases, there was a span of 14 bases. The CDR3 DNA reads TGTGCCAGCAGCGTAGGTGGCCAGGGCCGCGGAAACACCATATATTTT. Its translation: CASSVGGQGRGNTIYF.

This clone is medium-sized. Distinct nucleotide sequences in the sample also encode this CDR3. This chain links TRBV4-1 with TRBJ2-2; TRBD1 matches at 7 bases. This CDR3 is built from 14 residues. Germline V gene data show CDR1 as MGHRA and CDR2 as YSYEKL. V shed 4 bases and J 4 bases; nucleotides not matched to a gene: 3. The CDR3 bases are TGCGCCAGCAGCCGGGCAGGGGGCACCGGGGAGCTGTTTTTT. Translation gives CASSRAGGTGELFF.

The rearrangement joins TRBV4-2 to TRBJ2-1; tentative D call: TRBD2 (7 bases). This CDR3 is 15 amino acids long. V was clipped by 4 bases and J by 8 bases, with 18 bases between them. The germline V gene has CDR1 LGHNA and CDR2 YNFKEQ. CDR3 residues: CASSLAEGGDDEQFF. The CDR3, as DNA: TGTGCCAGCAGCCTAGCTGAGGGGGGGGACGATGAGCAGTTCTTC.

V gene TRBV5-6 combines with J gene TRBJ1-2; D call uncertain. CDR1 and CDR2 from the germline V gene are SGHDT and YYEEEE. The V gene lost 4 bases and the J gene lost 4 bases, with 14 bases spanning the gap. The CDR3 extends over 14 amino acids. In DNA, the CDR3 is TGTGCCAGCAGCCCACTGACAAGCAGCTATGGCTACACCTTC. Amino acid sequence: CASSPLTSSYGYTF.

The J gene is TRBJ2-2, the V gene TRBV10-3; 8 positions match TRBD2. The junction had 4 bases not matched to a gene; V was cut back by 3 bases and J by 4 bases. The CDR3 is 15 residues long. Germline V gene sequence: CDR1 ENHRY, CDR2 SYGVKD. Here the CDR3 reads CAISDTSGSTGELFF. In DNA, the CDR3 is TGTGCCATCAGTGACACTAGCGGTAGCACCGGGGAGCTGTTTTTT.